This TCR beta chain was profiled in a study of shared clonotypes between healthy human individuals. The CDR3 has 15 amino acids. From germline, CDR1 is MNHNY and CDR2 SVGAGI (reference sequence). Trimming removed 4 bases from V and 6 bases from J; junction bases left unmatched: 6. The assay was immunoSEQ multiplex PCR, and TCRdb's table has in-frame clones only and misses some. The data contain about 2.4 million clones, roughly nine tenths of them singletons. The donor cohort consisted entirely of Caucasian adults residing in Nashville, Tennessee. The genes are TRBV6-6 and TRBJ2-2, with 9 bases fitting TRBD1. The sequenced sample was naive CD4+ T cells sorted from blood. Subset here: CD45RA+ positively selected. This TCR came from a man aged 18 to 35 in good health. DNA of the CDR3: TGTGCCAGCAGTTCGGGACAGGGAGGCCCCGGGGAGCTGTTTTTT. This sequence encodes CASSSGQGGPGELFF.